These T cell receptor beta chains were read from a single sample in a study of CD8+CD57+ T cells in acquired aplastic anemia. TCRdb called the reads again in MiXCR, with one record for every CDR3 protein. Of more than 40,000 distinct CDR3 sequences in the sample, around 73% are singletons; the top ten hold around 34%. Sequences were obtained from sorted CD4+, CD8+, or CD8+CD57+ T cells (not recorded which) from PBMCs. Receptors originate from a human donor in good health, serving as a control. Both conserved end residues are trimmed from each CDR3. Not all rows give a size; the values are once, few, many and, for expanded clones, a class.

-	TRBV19	ASRGTYEQY
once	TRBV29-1	SVGRGWDTEAF
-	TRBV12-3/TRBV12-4	ATLGGTGQPQH
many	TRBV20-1	SVFVGLTGTEAF
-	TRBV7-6	ASSSNDSPLH
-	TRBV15	ATRQGYQPQH
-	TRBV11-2	ASSPMGGSPLH
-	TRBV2	ASSHRGNTEAF
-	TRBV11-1	ASSLELAGVGDTQY
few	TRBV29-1	SVARDSSYGYT
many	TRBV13	ASSLGLAGEQETQY
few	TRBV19	ASSIGGGNTYEQY
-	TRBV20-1	SAPEGAASYGYT
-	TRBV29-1	SVGQGYYEQY
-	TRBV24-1	ATSGRTTGKSTDTQY
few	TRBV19	ASSNTGDSPLH
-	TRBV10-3	AISQGLSSYEQY
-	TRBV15	ASSQPGRDEQF
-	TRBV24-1	ATSDPNQPQH
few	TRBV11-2	ASSLTAHSAEKLF
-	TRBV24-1	ATSDSVLAGDTGELF
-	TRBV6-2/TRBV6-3	ASSYYGLAGVGDTQY
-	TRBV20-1	SVAILGGRNTEAF
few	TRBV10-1	ASGSGRAGDTQY